This T cell receptor beta chain was identified in a study of T-cell reconstitution after alpha-beta-depleted transplantation in children. Study-level findings and limits: Where alpha-beta T cells came from about two months after transplant was reportedly several hundred expanded graft clones.

This sample's TCRbeta library carried unique molecular identifier barcodes. TCRdb independently ran MiXCR on the PCR reads; one entry per CDR3 protein. The repertoire holds over 150,000 distinct CDR3 sequences, 6.6% seen once, with about 5.5% in the top ten. This clonotype was seen more than once but under ten times. The target antigen is unknown. The junction differs from germline at one of its ends, possibly a read error. The CDR3 is 13 residues long. CDR1 SGHKS and CDR2 YYEKEE come from the germline V gene (reference sequence). This material consisted of PBMCs, taken before TCRalphabeta/CD19-depleted stem cell transplant. The chain is built from TRBV5-5 and TRBJ2-5; the D call may be TRBD1 or TRBD2 (5 bases each). This receptor was identified in a boy between 2 and 10 years old with acute lymphoblastic leukemia, due to receive a stem cell transplant. CDR3 bases: TGTGCCAGCAGCTTCTTAAGTGGGGACGCAAACCTTTTC. Translated, it gives CASSFLSGDANLF.